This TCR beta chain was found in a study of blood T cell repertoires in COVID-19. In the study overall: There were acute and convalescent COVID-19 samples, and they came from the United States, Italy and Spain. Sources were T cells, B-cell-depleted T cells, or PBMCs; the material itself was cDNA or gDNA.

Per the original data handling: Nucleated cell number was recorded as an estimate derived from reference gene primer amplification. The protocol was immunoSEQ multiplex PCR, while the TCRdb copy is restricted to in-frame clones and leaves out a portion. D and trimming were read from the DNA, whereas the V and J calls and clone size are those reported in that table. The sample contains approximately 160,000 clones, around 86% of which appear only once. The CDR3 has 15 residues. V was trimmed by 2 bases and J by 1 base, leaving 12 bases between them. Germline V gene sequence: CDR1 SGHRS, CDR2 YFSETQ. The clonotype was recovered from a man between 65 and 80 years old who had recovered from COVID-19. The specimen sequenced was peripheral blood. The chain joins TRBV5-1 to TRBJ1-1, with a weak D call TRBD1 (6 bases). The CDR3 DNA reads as TGCGCCAGCAGCTTAACTGGACAGAGGAACACTGAAGCTTTCTTT. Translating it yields CASSLTGQRNTEAFF. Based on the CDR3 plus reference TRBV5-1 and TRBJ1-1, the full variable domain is KAGVTQTPRYLIKTRGQQVTLSCSPISGHRSVSWYQQTPGQGLQFLFEYFSETQRNKGNFPGRFSGRQFSNSRSEMNVSTLELGDSALYLCASSLTGQRNTEAFFGQGTRLTVV.